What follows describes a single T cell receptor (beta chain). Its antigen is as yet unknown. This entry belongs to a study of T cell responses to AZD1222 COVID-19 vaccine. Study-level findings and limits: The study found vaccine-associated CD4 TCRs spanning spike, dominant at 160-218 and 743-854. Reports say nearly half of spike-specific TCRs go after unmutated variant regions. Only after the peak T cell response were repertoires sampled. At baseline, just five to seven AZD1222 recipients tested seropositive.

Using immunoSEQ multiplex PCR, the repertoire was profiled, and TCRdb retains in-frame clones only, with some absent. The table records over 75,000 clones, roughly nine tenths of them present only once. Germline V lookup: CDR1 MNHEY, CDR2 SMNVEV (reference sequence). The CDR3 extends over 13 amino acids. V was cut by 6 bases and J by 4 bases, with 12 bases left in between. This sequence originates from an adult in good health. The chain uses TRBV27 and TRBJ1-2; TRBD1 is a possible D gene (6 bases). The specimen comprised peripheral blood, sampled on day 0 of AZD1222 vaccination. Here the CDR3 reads CASRGQQGYGYTF. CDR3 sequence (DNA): TGTGCCAGCAGAGGACAGCAAGGCTATGGCTACACCTTC.